This T cell receptor (beta chain) was recovered during a study of identical twins. The V gene's germline CDR1 is DFQATT and CDR2 SNEGSKA (reference sequence). Deletions cut 4 bases from V and 2 bases from J, with 11 bases between. The CDR3 has 13 amino acids. This clonotype was detected only a few times. Unique molecular identifiers were present on the cDNA, and a universal primer site came from template switching. Each CDR3 protein is one row after TCRdb ran MiXCR on the 5' RACE reads. The data show hundreds of thousands of distinct CDR3 sequences, approximately 25% seen once. The same data also went into a second study, on T cells expressing NK-cell markers. This second study says: In about six donors, dominant NKG2C+ clonotypes were roughly 1.0-7.0% of CD8+ T cells. These clonotypes, the leaders elsewhere, also led the CD3+CD56-NKG2C+ fraction in four donors.

The gene calls are TRBV20-1 and TRBJ2-5; D call uncertain. The receptor's source is a woman aged 18-29 years in good health. Material for sequencing was CD4+ T cells sorted from blood. The CDR3 region is CSATSGQQETQYF. The CDR3 nucleotides are TGCAGTGCTACTTCCGGCCAGCAAGAGACCCAGTACTTC.